The sequence of this TCR beta chain was determined in a study of CD8+CD57+ T cells in acquired aplastic anemia. This CDR3 has 13 amino acids. The V end was cut by 3 bases, the J end by 4 bases, with 10 bases between. Germline assignment: CDR1 DFQATT and CDR2 SNEGSKA (reference sequence). CDR3 and TCR beta VDJ profiling relied on a genomic DNA template. One entry per CDR3 protein, called by TCRdb with MiXCR from the reads. The repertoire has around 190,000 distinct CDR3 sequences, 48% of them found once; the top ten carry roughly 13%. Selection for sequencing was limited to patients who had shown CD8+CD57+ cell expansion by flow cytometry. This clonotype occurred a few times.

The chain links TRBV20-1 to TRBJ1-5; no definite D call. Sequenced material: sorted CD4+, CD8+, or CD8+CD57+ T cells (not recorded which) from PBMCs. This TCR came from a human donor with aplastic anemia. Here the CDR3 DNA reads TGCAGTGCTAGGTGGATGCTTAATCAGCCCCAGCATTTT. Protein: CSARWMLNQPQHF.